The 29 T cell receptor beta chains reported below all come from one sample, sequenced in a study of monozygotic twins with inflammatory bowel disease (dated by TCRdb to about 2019). The library relied on 5' RACE. Instrument on record: Illumina HiSeq 2500. TCRdb reprocessed the reads and assigns one entry to each CDR3 protein sequence, leaving out DNA. The sample's table covers approximately 400,000 distinct CDR3 sequences. Around 2.4% of the sample lies in the top ten. The sequencing sample was made of blood. These receptors were collected from a human donor with ulcerative colitis or Crohn's disease, or a healthy co-twin of an affected twin (not recorded which).

The chain has TRBV6-6 and TRBJ1-3. The CDR3 is 12 residues long. Germline V CDR1 and CDR2: MNHNY, SVGAGI (reference sequence). CDR3 amino acids: CASFKSGNTIYF.

J is TRBJ1-1 and V is TRBV29-1; the TCRdb D gene call, TRBD1, has no DNA to confirm it. The length of the CDR3 is 12 residues. Germline loops: CDR1 SQVTM, CDR2 ANQGSEA. This CDR3 is CSARTGDTEAFF.

The V and J genes are TRBV12-3 or TRBV12-4 and TRBJ2-3; TCRdb lists TRBD1, though no DNA is available to test this call. The CDR3 extends over 13 amino acids. CDR3 region: CASKAGHTDTQYF.

The chain has TRBV5-1 and TRBJ2-5; there is no DNA to check the TCRdb D call of TRBD1. CDR1 and CDR2 from the germline V gene are SGHRS and YFSETQ. This CDR3 region has 14 residues. CDR3: CASSSGQVEETQYF.

This chain joins TRBV6-2 or TRBV6-3 and TRBJ1-1. From germline, CDR1 is MNHEY and CDR2 SVGEGT. This CDR3 is built from 15 residues. This CDR3 reads CASSYSPDLNTEAFF.

The chain uses TRBV23-1 and TRBJ2-1; TCRdb reports TRBD1, a call that lacks DNA to check it against. TRBV23-1 is assigned to the ORF class and has an uncertain function. The CDR3 covers 13 residues. The CDR3: CASGPPPQYEQFF.

This chain links TRBV7-2 with TRBJ1-5. The CDR3 covers 15 residues. The V gene's germline CDR1 is SGHTA and CDR2 FQGNSA. The CDR3 sequence: CASSLDGVSNQPQHF. Drawing the rest from reference TRBV7-2 and TRBJ1-5, the complete variable domain is GAGVSQSPSNKVTEKGKDVELRCDPISGHTALYWYRQSLGQGLEFLIYFQGNSAPDKSGLPSDRFSAERTGGSVSTLTIQRTQQEDSAVYLCASSLDGVSNQPQHFGDGTRLSIL.

V usage is TRBV20-1 and J usage is TRBJ2-7; TCRdb reports TRBD1, a call that lacks DNA to check it against. Germline lookup yields CDR1 DFQATT and CDR2 SNEGSKA (reference sequence). The CDR3 length is 13 residues. The CDR3 loop is CSAATQGANEQYF.

V and J are TRBV6-1 and TRBJ1-5; the TCRdb call, TRBD1, lacks DNA for checking. The CDR3 has 19 residues. Germline V gene data show CDR1 as MNHNS and CDR2 as SASEGT. The CDR3 protein is CASSRWGRGGLAGNQPQHF.

V is TRBV10-3 and J is TRBJ1-1; TCRdb proposes TRBD1, but this gene call is untestable without DNA. Germline lookup yields CDR1 ENHRY and CDR2 SYGVKD. There are 16 residues in the CDR3. The CDR3 protein is CAIRSRNGDSNTEAFF.

The J gene is TRBJ1-1, the V gene TRBV3-1; the D call from TCRdb, TRBD1, cannot be confirmed without DNA. Germline values: CDR1 LGHDT, CDR2 YNNKEL (reference sequence). This CDR3 spans 15 amino acids. The CDR3 protein is CASSRAQGANTEAFF. Variable domain in full (rest from reference TRBV3-1 and TRBJ1-1): DTAVSQTPKYLVTQMGNDKSIKCEQNLGHDTMYWYKQDSKKFLKIMFSYNNKELIINETVPNRFSPKSPDKAHLNLHINSLELGDSAVYFCASSRAQGANTEAFFGQGTRLTVV.

The V and J genes are TRBV30 and TRBJ1-4. Germline CDR1 and CDR2: GTSNPN and SVGIG (reference sequence). The CDR3 contains 12 residues. CDR3 region: CARASTNEKLFF.

The genes are TRBV2 and TRBJ2-7; the TCRdb D gene call, TRBD1, has no DNA to confirm it. This CDR3 has 14 amino acids. From germline, CDR1 is SNHLY and CDR2 FYNNEI. CDR3 region: CASRRQGVAYEQYF.

The chain combines TRBV15 with TRBJ2-7. Germline values: CDR1 LNHNV, CDR2 YYDKDF (reference sequence). The CDR3 covers 15 residues. The CDR3 here is CATSRDRSLTDEQYF.

This chain links TRBV20-1 with TRBJ2-1; TCRdb designates TRBD1, a call that cannot be tested without DNA. This CDR3 spans 13 amino acids. The germline gives CDR1 DFQATT, CDR2 SNEGSKA (reference sequence). The CDR3 here is CSASRRKGDEQFF.

This chain joins TRBV12-3 or TRBV12-4 and TRBJ1-5; without DNA, the TCRdb call of TRBD1 cannot be checked. The length of the CDR3 is 16 residues. The CDR3 protein is CASSGAVSQRNQPQHF.

V and J are TRBV5-4 and TRBJ1-1; TCRdb's D call of TRBD1 is untestable without DNA. The CDR3 spans 14 residues. CDR1 and CDR2 (germline): SGHNT, YYREEE (reference sequence). The CDR3 here is CASSFNRVDTEAFF.

The rearrangement links TRBV30 to TRBJ2-1; TCRdb designates TRBD1, a call that cannot be tested without DNA. The CDR3 has 15 residues. Germline values: CDR1 GTSNPN, CDR2 SVGIG (reference sequence). Here the CDR3 reads CAWSTGQGEYNEQFF.

The genes are TRBV18 and TRBJ1-2. The CDR3 has 15 amino acids. Germline values: CDR1 KGHSH, CDR2 LQKENI. The CDR3 reads CASSSWTNRLYGYTF. Together with reference TRBV18 and TRBJ1-2, the CDR3 gives the full variable domain: NAGVMQNPRHLVRRRGQEARLRCSPMKGHSHVYWYRQLPEEGLKFMVYLQKENIIDESGMPKERFSAEFPKEGPSILRIQQVVRGDSAAYFCASSSWTNRLYGYTFGSGTRLTVV.

CDR3 in amino acids: CASSTRDRGNYGYTF. The chain carries TRBV19 and TRBJ1-2; the D call of TRBD1 rests on TCRdb alone, since no DNA is present to check it. CDR1 and CDR2 (germline): LNHDA, SQIVND (reference sequence). The CDR3 is 15 residues long.

The chain employs TRBV2 and TRBJ1-1; TCRdb returns TRBD1, unconfirmable since there is no DNA. Germline CDR1 reads SNHLY; CDR2 reads FYNNEI. The CDR3 totals 14 residues. CDR3 loop: CASKAGRQNTEAFF.

The chain combines TRBV10-2 with TRBJ2-3; the TCRdb D gene call, TRBD1, has no DNA to confirm it. CDR3 length: 15 residues. Germline CDR1 and CDR2: WSHSY and SAAADI. The CDR3 reads CASSDFRVGPDTQYF.

The genes are TRBV18 and TRBJ2-3. Germline V CDR1 and CDR2: KGHSH, LQKENI. The CDR3 is 13 amino acids. CDR3 amino acids: CASSAPVSDTQYF.

The gene calls are TRBV29-1 and TRBJ1-3. Germline V CDR1 and CDR2: SQVTM, ANQGSEA. CDR3 length: 13 residues. CDR3 region: CSAYRSSGNTIYF. Based on the CDR3 plus reference TRBV29-1 and TRBJ1-3, the full variable domain is SAVISQKPSRDICQRGTSLTIQCQVDSQVTMMFWYRQQPGQSLTLIATANQGSEATYESGFVIDKFPISRPNLTFSTLTVSNMSPEDSSIYLCSAYRSSGNTIYFGEGSWLTVV.

The chain has TRBV20-1 and TRBJ1-5; TCRdb's D call of TRBD1 is untestable without DNA. The CDR3 is made up of 14 amino acids. CDR1 and CDR2 (germline): DFQATT, SNEGSKA (reference sequence). The CDR3 loop is CSASLGQPNQPQHF.

This chain uses TRBV27 with TRBJ2-2; checking the TCRdb D call of TRBD1 is not possible without DNA. The germline V gene encodes CDR1 MNHEY and CDR2 SMNVEV (reference sequence). This CDR3 region has 17 residues. The CDR3: CASSLWGQGVDTGELFF.

The J gene is TRBJ2-5, the V gene TRBV30. CDR3 length: 14 amino acids. CDR1 is GTSNPN and CDR2 is SVGIG in the germline V gene (reference sequence). This CDR3 reads CAWRARVRGETQYF.

The chain recombines TRBV9 with TRBJ2-1; checking the TCRdb D call of TRBD2 is not possible without DNA. CDR1 and CDR2 (germline): SGDLS, YYNGEE. The CDR3 consists of 15 residues. CDR3 loop: CASSVLAGGLMEQFF.

The chain couples TRBV12-3 or TRBV12-4 to TRBJ1-1. The CDR3 length is 12 residues. The chain's CDR3 is CASSRPPREAFF.